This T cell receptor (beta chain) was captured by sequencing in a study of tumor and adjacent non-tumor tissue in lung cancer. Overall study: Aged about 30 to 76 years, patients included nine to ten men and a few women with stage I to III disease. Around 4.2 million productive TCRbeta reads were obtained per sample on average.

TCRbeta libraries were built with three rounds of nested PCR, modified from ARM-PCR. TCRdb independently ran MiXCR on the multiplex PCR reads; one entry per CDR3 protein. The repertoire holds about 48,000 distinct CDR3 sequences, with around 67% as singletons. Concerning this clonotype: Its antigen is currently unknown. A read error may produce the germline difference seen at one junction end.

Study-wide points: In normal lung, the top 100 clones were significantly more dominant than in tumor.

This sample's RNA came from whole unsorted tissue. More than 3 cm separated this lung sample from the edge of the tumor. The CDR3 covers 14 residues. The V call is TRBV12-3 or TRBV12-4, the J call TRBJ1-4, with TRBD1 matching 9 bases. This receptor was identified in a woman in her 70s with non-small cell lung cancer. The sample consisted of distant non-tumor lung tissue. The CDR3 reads CVSNRGHNNEKLFF. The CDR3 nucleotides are TGTGTCAGCAACAGGGGGCACAATAATGAAAAACTGTTCTTT.